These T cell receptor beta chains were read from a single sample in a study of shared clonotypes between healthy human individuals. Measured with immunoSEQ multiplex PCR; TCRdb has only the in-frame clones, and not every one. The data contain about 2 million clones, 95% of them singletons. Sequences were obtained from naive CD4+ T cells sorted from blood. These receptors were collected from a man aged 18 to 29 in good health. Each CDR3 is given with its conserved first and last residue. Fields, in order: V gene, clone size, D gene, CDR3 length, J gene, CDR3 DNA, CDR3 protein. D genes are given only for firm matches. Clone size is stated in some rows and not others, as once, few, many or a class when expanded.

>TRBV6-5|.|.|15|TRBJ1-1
TGTGCCAGCAGGCGACGAATTATTGAGAACACTGAAGCTTTCTTT
CASRRRIIENTEAFF
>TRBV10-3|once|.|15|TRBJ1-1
TGTGCCATCAGTGAGTCGGGCAGTATGAACACTGAAGCTTTCTTT
CAISESGSMNTEAFF
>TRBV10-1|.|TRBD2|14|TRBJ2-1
TGCGCCAGCAGTGAAGCGGGGCCCTACAATGAGCAGTTCTTC
CASSEAGPYNEQFF
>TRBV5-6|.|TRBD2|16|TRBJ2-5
TGTGCCAGCAGCGAGGGACTAGCGGGCGGGCAAGAGACCCAGTACTTC
CASSEGLAGGQETQYF
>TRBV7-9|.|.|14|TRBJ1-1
TGTGCCAGCAGCTTAGCAGGCTTGAACACTGAAGCTTTCTTT
CASSLAGLNTEAFF
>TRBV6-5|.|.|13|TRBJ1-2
TGTGCCAGCACCGGGGGCCGGGGGAATGGCTACACCTTC
CASTGGRGNGYTF
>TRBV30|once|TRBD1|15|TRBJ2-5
TGTGCCTGGAACTTCCTACCGGGACAGCAAGAGACCCAGTACTTC
CAWNFLPGQQETQYF
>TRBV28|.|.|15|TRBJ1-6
TGTGCCAGCAGTAGCCGACAAAGGATGAATTCACCCCTCCACTTT
CASSSRQRMNSPLHF
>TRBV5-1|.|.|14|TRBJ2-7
TGCGCCAGCAGTGAAAGGGACACCTCCTACGAGCAGTACTTC
CASSERDTSYEQYF
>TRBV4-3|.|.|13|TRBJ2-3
TGCGCCAGCAGCCAAAAAAGCACAGATACGCAGTATTTT
CASSQKSTDTQYF
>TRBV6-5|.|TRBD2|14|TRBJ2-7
TGTGCCAGCAGTTACGGAGCGGGAGAATACGAGCAGTACTTC
CASSYGAGEYEQYF
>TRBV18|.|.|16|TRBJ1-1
TGTGCCAGCTCACCACCGGGCCTCAGGGAAGACACTGAAGCTTTCTTT
CASSPPGLREDTEAFF
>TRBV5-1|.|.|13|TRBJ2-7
TGCGCCAGCAAGATACAGGATAAGGGCGAGCAGTACTTC
CASKIQDKGEQYF
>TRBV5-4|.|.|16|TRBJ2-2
TGTGCCAGCAGTTTACCAACAGGTTTCGACACCGGGGAGCTGTTTTTT
CASSLPTGFDTGELFF
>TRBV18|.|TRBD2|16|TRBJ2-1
TGTGCCAGCTCATCCTCGGGGGGTGGCTCCTACAATGAGCAGTTCTTC
CASSSSGGGSYNEQFF
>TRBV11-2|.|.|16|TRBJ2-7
TGTGCCAGCAGTCCCAGGGACACCGGGACCAGTTACGAGCAGTACTTC
CASSPRDTGTSYEQYF
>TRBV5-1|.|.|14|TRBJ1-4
TGCGCCACCCGACTGACAGCCTCAAATGAAAAACTGTTTTTT
CATRLTASNEKLFF
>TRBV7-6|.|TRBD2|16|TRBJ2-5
TGTGCCAGCAGTTCTCCGGGACTAGGCCCGCAAGAGACCCAGTACTTC
CASSSPGLGPQETQYF
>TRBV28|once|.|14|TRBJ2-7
TGTGCCAGCTGGGGGGGACAGAGCTCCTACGAGCAGTACTTC
CASWGGQSSYEQYF
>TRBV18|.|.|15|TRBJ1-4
TGTGCCAGCTCACCAACGACAGGCTCTAATGAAAAACTGTTTTTT
CASSPTTGSNEKLFF
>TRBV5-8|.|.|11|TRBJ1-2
TGTGCCAGCAGCCTGGGAAGCGGCTACACCTTC
CASSLGSGYTF
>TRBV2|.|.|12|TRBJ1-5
TGTGCCAGCAGTGGTACTGGGCAGCCCCAGCATTTT
CASSGTGQPQHF
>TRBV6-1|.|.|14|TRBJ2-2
TGTGCCACTTCGGTACGACCGGTGGCCGGGGAGCTGTTTTTT
CATSVRPVAGELFF
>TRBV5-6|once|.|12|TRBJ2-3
TGTGCCAGCAGGAAGTTCGACGATACGCAGTATTTT
CASRKFDDTQYF
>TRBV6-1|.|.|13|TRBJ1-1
TGTGCCAGCAGACGACAGGAAAACACTGAAGCTTTCTTT
CASRRQENTEAFF
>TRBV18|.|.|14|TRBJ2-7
TGTGCCAGCTCCAAAGGGGAGGCCCATCGGCAGCAGTACTTC
CASSKGEAHRQQYF
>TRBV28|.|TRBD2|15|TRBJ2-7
TGTGCCAGCAGTATGACTAGCGGGAGTGTCTACGAGCAGTACTTC
CASSMTSGSVYEQYF
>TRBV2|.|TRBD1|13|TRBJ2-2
TGTGCCAGCAGTAACAGGGGATCCGGGGAGCTGTTTTTT
CASSNRGSGELFF
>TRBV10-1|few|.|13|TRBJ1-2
TGCGCCAGCAGTACGTACCGTAACTATGGCTACACCTTC
CASSTYRNYGYTF
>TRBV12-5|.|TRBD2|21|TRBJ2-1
TGTGCTAGTGGCACCGAACTAAGGGGGGGACCCGGACTAGCGGGAGGGAATGAGCAGTTCTTC
CASGTELRGGPGLAGGNEQFF
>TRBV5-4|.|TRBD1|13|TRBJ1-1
TGTGCCAGCAGCTGGGACAGAGGGACTGAAGCTTTCTTT
CASSWDRGTEAFF
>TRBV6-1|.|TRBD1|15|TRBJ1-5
TGTGCCAGCAGTGCAGGGACAGGGCGGGCTAAGCCCCAGCATTTT
CASSAGTGRAKPQHF
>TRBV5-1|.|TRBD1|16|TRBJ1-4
TGCGCCAGCAGCCCTAACCCACAGGGGGTCGTTGAAAAACTGTTTTTT
CASSPNPQGVVEKLFF
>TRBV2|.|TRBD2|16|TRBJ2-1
TGTGCCAGCAGTGAATTTGGGGGGGTCTCCTACAATGAGCAGTTCTTC
CASSEFGGVSYNEQFF
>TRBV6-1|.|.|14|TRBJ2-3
TGTGCCAGCAGACGGTCAGGGAGTACAGATACGCAGTATTTT
CASRRSGSTDTQYF
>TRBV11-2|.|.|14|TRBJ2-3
TGTGCCAGCAGCTTAGTCGGCGAGACAGATACGCAGTATTTT
CASSLVGETDTQYF
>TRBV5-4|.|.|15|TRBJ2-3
TGCGCCAGCAGCCTCACAGGGGGGGGCACAGATACGCAGTATTTT
CASSLTGGGTDTQYF
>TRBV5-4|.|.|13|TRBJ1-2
TGTGCCAGCAGCTCAGGGGATGGCTATGGCTACACCTTC
CASSSGDGYGYTF
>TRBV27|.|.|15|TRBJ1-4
TGTGCCAGCAGTTCCGTACAGGGAGGTCGTGAAAAACTGTTTTTT
CASSSVQGGREKLFF
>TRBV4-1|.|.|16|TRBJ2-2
TGCGCCAGCAGCCAATTCCGGGACACGGGGACCGGGGAGCTGTTTTTT
CASSQFRDTGTGELFF
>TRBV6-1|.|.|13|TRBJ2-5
TGTGCCAGTTCTACCGGGACCCAAGAGACCCAGTACTTC
CASSTGTQETQYF
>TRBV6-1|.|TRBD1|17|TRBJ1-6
TGTGCCAGCAGTGAAACTTTCGGGACAGGGTATAATTCACCCCTCCACTTT
CASSETFGTGYNSPLHF
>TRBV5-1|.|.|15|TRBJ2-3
TGCGCCAGCAGCTTATCGCAGTGGCGACGGGATACGCAGTATTTT
CASSLSQWRRDTQYF
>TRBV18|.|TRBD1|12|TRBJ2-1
TGTGCCAGCTCACCTACAGGGGATGAGCAGTTCTTC
CASSPTGDEQFF
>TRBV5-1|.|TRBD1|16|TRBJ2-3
TGCGCCAGCAACTTGGAAGGGACAGGAGCCTCCAAGACGCAGTATTTT
CASNLEGTGASKTQYF